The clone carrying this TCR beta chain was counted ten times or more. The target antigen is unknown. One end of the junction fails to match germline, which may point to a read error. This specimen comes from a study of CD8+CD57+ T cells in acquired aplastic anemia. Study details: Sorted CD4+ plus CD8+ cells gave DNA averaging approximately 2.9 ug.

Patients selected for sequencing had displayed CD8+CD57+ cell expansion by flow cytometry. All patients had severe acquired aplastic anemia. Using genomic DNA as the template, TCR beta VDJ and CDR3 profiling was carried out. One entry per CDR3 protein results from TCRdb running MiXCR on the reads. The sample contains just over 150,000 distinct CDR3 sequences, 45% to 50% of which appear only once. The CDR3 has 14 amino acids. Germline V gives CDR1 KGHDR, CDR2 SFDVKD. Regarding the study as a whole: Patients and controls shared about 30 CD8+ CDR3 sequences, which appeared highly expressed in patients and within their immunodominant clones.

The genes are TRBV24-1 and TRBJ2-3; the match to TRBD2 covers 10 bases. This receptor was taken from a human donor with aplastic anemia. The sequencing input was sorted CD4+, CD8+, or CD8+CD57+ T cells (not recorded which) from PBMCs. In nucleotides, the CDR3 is TGTGTCACCGAAGCGGGAGGGACCACAGATACGCAGTATTTT. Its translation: CVTEAGGTTDTQYF.